Listed below are T cell receptor beta chains from one sample, sequenced in a study of cytomegalovirus exposure and HLA in healthy donors. Measured with immunoSEQ multiplex PCR; TCRdb has only the in-frame clones, and not every one. This table holds roughly 100,000 clones, around four fifths found once. Sequenced: PBMCs. Every receptor here comes from a female donor in good health and CMV-seropositive. Each CDR3 is given with its conserved first and last residue. Rows may omit the clone size; those that give it use once, few, many or a size class.

V	size	length	CDR3
TRBV6-1	NA	13	CASSGEGNQPQHF
TRBV5-6	few	14	CASRGGRVNEKLFF
TRBV2	NA	16	CASSALLAGGQETQYF
TRBV7-9	NA	12	CSSSLGPYEQYF
TRBV4-1	NA	14	CASSQAGGNQPQHF
TRBV28	once	14	CASSFMDRVGGYTF
TRBV4-2	NA	17	CASSQEFGLVSQNIQYF
TRBV7-9	NA	13	CASSFSQTYEQYF
TRBV5-4	NA	14	CASSTDTWSFGYTF
TRBV19	NA	15	CASSMLVSSYNEQFF
TRBV10-3	NA	14	CAITYEGAGNTIYF
TRBV7-6	NA	14	CASSFSGGNVEQFF
TRBV10-1	NA	14	CASSETGGDTEAFF
TRBV19	NA	16	CASSPTGVPTNEKLFF
TRBV9	NA	19	CASSVEDSGGFSSYNEQFF
TRBV13	NA	14	CASSIDGQGGEQYF
TRBV7-9	NA	17	CASRGQEISAGANVLTF
TRBV7-6	NA	13	CASSPDSLFMYTF
TRBV19	NA	14	CASTLDRASGKLFF
TRBV28	NA	12	CASGTTGTEAFF
TRBV10-1	NA	18	CASSDLQGQFPSTDTQYF
TRBV10-2	NA	13	CASTGQGYEKLFF